The sequence of this T cell receptor beta chain was determined in a study of spatial heterogeneity in lung cancer. The overall study: Combinations of a unique TCR and a UMI were tallied in raw reads, and on average each appeared more than ten times.

Time point specified: sample taken at primary tumor resection. The cohort: over 70 early-stage, untreated non-small cell lung cancer patients. Tumor, nontumor lung or frozen PBMC supplied whole RNA, sequenced without sorting. TCRdb re-called the 5' RACE reads with MiXCR, one entry per CDR3 protein. The sample has 3,500 or so distinct CDR3 sequences, under 3% seen once; the top ten hold around 13%. This CDR3 is built from 11 residues. Germline-derived CDR1 and CDR2 are MNHEY and SMNVEV (reference sequence). V lost 6 bases, J lost 7 bases, and 9 bases lay in between. This clonotype is judged medium-sized (0.01 to 0.1%).

This chain joins TRBV27 and TRBJ1-2; maybe TRBD1 (6 bases). The clonotype was recovered from a female donor with early-stage non-small cell lung cancer. Sequencing used normal lung tissue next to the tumor, obtained at surgery. CDR3 protein: CASRSRGGYTF. The CDR3 DNA follows: TGTGCCAGCAGGAGCAGGGGTGGCTACACCTTC.